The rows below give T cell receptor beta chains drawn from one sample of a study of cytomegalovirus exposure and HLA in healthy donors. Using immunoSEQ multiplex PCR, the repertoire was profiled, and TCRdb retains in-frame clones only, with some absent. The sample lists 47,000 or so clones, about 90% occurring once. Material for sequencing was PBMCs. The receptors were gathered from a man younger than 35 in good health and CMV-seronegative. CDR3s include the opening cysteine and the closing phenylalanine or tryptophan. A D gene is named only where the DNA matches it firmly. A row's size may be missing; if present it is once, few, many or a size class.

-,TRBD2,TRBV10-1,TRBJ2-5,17,TGCGCCAGCAGTGACCCGGGACTAGCGGGCTGGGGAGAGACCCAGTACTTC,CASSDPGLAGWGETQYF
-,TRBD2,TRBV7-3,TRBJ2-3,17,TGTGCCAGCAGCTTAAGATCACTAGCGGGTAGCACAGATACGCAGTATTTT,CASSLRSLAGSTDTQYF
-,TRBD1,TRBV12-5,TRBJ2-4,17,TGTGCTAGTGGTAGCCGGACAGGGAATCATAAGGGAAACATTCAGTACTTC,CASGSRTGNHKGNIQYF
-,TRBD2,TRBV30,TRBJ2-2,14,TGTGCCTGGAGACGACTAGCGGGAGCCGGGGAGCTGTTTTTT,CAWRRLAGAGELFF
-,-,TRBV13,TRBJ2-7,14,TGTGCCAGCAGCTTAGATCAGGGGCGATACGAGCAGTACTTC,CASSLDQGRYEQYF
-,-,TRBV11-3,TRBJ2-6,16,TGTGCCAGCAGCTTAGGGGACTTTACTGGGGCCAACGTCCTGACTTTC,CASSLGDFTGANVLTF
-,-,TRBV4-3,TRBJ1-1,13,TGCGCCAGCAGCCAAGATTCGGGGGACGGAGCTTTCTTT,CASSQDSGDGAFF
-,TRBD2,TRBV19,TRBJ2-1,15,TGTGCCAGTAGTATTGGTGGGAGGGTGATAAATGAGCAGTTCTTC,CASSIGGRVINEQFF
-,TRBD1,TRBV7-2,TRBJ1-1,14,TGTGCCAGCAGCTCGAGACAGGGTCGGGCTGAAGCTTTCTTT,CASSSRQGRAEAFF
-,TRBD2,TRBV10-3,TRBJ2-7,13,TGTGCCATGGGCGGGAGGAGCTCCTACGAGCAGTACTTC,CAMGGRSSYEQYF
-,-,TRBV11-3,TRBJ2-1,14,TGTGCCAGCAGCTTCAGGGCACAATACAATGAGCAGTTCTTC,CASSFRAQYNEQFF
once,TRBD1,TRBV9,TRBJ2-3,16,TGTGCCAGCAGCGTAGCAGGCCAGGGGGCACGGTCTACGCAGTATTTT,CASSVAGQGARSTQYF
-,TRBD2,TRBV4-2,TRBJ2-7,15,TGTGCCAGCAGCCAAGCGGGACTAGGCTCCTACGAGCAGTACTTC,CASSQAGLGSYEQYF
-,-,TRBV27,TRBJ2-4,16,TGTGCCAGCAGGACAACAAAAAGGGGCTACGAAAACATTCAGTACTTC,CASRTTKRGYENIQYF
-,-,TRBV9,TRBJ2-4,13,TGTGCCAGCTCCCCGTACAGCAGGGACATTCAGTACTTC,CASSPYSRDIQYF
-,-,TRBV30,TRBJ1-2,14,TGTGCCTGGAGTGAAGACAGTACTAACTATGGCTACACCTTC,CAWSEDSTNYGYTF
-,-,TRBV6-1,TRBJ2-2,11,TGTGCCAGCAATCTGGGCCCGGAGCTGTTTTTT,CASNLGPELFF
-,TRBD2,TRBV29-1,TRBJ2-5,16,TGCAGCGTGGGGGTCCTGGCTAGCGGGTACCAAGAGACCCAGTACTTC,CSVGVLASGYQETQYF
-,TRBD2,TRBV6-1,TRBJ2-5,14,TGTGCCAGCAGTGAGGGCCGCGGGGGAGAGACCCAGTACTTC,CASSEGRGGETQYF
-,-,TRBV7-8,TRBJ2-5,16,TGTGCCAGCAGCTTATATCAGGGTCTGCTCTCCGAGACCCAGTACTTC,CASSLYQGLLSETQYF
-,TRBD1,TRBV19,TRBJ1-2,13,TGTGCCGCCGGGGACAGGGGGCGTGGTGGCTACACCTTC,CAAGDRGRGGYTF
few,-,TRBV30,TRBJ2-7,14,TGTGCCTGGAGTGTACGCGGGTCACCCTACGAGCAGTACTTC,CAWSVRGSPYEQYF
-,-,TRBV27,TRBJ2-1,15,TGTGCCAGCAGTTTCTCCTGGCAGGGAAACAATGAGCAGTTCTTC,CASSFSWQGNNEQFF
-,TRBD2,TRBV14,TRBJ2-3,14,TGTGCCAGCAGCCAACGGACTAGGATCGATACGCAGTATTTT,CASSQRTRIDTQYF
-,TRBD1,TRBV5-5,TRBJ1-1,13,TGTGCCAGCAGCATGGGACAGGGGGCGCGAGCTTTCTTT,CASSMGQGARAFF
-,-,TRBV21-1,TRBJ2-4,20,TGTGCCAGCAGCAATCCTCGGGTTAGCGGGAGCGAAGGTGCTTTAAACATTCAGTACTTC,CASSNPRVSGSEGALNIQYF